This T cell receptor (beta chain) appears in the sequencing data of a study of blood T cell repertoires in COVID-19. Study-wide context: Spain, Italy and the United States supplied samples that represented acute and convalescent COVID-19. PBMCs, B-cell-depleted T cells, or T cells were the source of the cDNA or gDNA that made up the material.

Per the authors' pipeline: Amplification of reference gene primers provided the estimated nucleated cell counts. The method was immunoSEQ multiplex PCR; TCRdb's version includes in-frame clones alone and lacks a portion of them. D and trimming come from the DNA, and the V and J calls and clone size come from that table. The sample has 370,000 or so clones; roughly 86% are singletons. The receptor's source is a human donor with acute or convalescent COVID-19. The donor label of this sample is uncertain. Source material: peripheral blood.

The CDR3 sequence: CSAGTLTEAFF. CDR3 bases: TGCAGTGCTGGGACACTCACTGAAGCTTTCTTT. The chain is built from TRBV20-1 and TRBJ1-1; possible D gene TRBD1, 6 bases. Germline loops: CDR1 DFQATT, CDR2 SNEGSKA (reference sequence). The CDR3 covers 11 residues. With 5 bases removed from V and 4 bases from J, the gap between germline ends came to 8 bases.